This entry lists 25 T cell receptor beta chains sequenced from one sample in a study of T cells after yellow fever vaccination (dated by TCRdb to the late 2010s). In the paper's terms, the treatment or condition label means: live attenuated yellow fever vaccine strain. Library method: 5' RACE. Sequencing was performed on an Illumina NovaSeq 6000. Using fastp trimming at Q25 and MiXCR clonotype assembly, TCRdb reanalyzed the public sequencing data and kept in-frame beta chains. Under each unique CDR3 protein, matching rows form one entry showing the most common genes and DNA. Here the sample has about 340,000 distinct CDR3 sequences; around 13% occur a single time. The ten largest clonotypes hold approximately 3.3% of the sample. This sample comprised CD4+ T cells sorted from PBMCs, obtained 15 days after the yellow fever booster vaccination. Receptors originate from a young man who received the YFV17D yellow fever vaccine.

This clonotype was counted between two and nine times. V is TRBV2 and J is TRBJ1-2; 8 nucleotides match TRBD1. Looked up from germline, CDR1 is SNHLY and CDR2 is FYNNEI. The CDR3 runs 13 residues. After removal of 7 bases from V and 8 bases from J, the junction contained 9 bases not matched to a gene. This chain's CDR3 is CASTSDGQGGYTF. In nucleotides, the CDR3 is TGTGCCAGCACCTCGGACGGACAGGGAGGCTACACCTTC.

J is TRBJ2-3 and V is TRBV3-1; D perhaps matches TRBD1 (5 bases). Germline V CDR1 and CDR2: LGHDT, YNNKEL (reference sequence). Trimming took off 3 bases at V and 1 base at J, with 14 bases between the two ends. The CDR3 is made up of 16 amino acids. The chain's CDR3 is CASSHFRVMGTDTQYF. The CDR3 region has the DNA TGTGCCAGCAGCCACTTCAGGGTTATGGGCACAGATACGCAGTATTTT.

The V gene is TRBV18, the J gene TRBJ2-5, with a tentative D call TRBD2 (5 bases). V gave up 1 base and J gave up 6 bases, with 15 bases separating them. The CDR3 sequence is 15 residues long. Germline loops: CDR1 KGHSH, CDR2 LQKENI. The CDR3 loop reads CASSPQSPGMKTQYF. The CDR3 DNA reads as TGTGCCAGCTCACCACAGTCCCCGGGGATGAAGACCCAGTACTTC.

This chain joins TRBV7-2 and TRBJ1-1; D is uncertain. The CDR3 spans 14 residues. Germline V CDR1 and CDR2: SGHTA, FQGNSA. V dropped 6 bases and J dropped 6 bases, with 17 bases sitting between them. CDR3 nucleotide sequence: TGTGCCAGCAGTCGACGACCACTAAGAGCTGAAGCTTTCTTT. Protein: CASSRRPLRAEAFF.

A few counts support this clonotype. The chain uses TRBV12-3 or TRBV12-4 and TRBJ2-2; 8 bases are a match to TRBD2. J lost 4 bases, V lost 3 bases, and 4 bases had no gene match. This CDR3 region has 15 residues. The CDR3 nucleotides read TGTGCCAGCAGTTTTAGGCTAGCGGGCACCGGGGAGCTGTTTTTT. This gives the protein CASSFRLAGTGELFF.

This chain joins TRBV4-3 and TRBJ2-1; a possible D gene is TRBD2 (7 bases). Germline CDR1 is LGHNA and CDR2 is YSLEER. V lost 0 bases, J lost 10 bases, and 13 bases lay in between. The CDR3 runs to 14 residues. The CDR3 DNA reads TGCGCCAGCAGCCAAGATCTCGGGGGGCGAGAGCAGTTCTTC. It specifies CASSQDLGGREQFF.

The V gene is TRBV15, the J gene TRBJ2-3; D gene uncertain. CDR3 size: 15 residues. The V gene lost 3 bases and the J gene lost 5 bases, with 15 bases spanning the gap. CDR1 LNHNV and CDR2 YYDKDF come from the germline V gene (reference sequence). The CDR3 DNA reads TGTGCCACCAGCAGTTATACGGGCCTCCAAGATACGCAGTATTTT. This encodes CATSSYTGLQDTQYF. Together with reference TRBV15 and TRBJ2-3, the CDR3 gives the full variable domain: DAMVIQNPRYQVTQFGKPVTLSCSQTLNHNVMYWYQQKSSQAPKLLFHYYDKDFNNEADTPDNFQSRRPNTSFCFLDIRSPGLGDTAMYLCATSSYTGLQDTQYFGPGTRLTVL.

The chain links TRBV29-1 to TRBJ1-1; no clear D gene. V lost 4 bases to trimming and J lost 0 bases, with 12 bases between them. The CDR3 sequence is 14 residues long. CDR1 SQVTM and CDR2 ANQGSEA come from the germline V gene. Written as DNA, the CDR3 is TGCAGCGTTGTTGTGGGCCCCATGAACACTGAAGCTTTCTTT. Amino acids: CSVVVGPMNTEAFF.

This chain connects TRBV7-9 to TRBJ1-2; no definite D call. V was clipped by 0 bases and J by 8 bases, with 13 bases between them. CDR3 length: 14 residues. Germline V gene lookup returns CDR1 SEHNR and CDR2 FQNEAQ (reference sequence). CDR3 in amino acids: CASSLAGGRGGYTF. Here the CDR3 DNA reads TGTGCCAGCAGCTTAGCGGGAGGGAGAGGCGGCTACACCTTC.

Ten or more counts support this clonotype. V gene TRBV11-2 combines with J gene TRBJ2-1, with 10 nucleotides matching TRBD2. CDR3 size: 16 residues. With 7 bases clipped from V and 1 base from J, the junction kept 7 bases outside the gene matches. CDR1 is SGHAT and CDR2 is FQNNGV in the germline V gene. CDR3 protein: CASIPSGGGSYNEQFF. The CDR3 coding sequence is TGTGCCAGCATTCCAAGCGGGGGGGGATCCTACAATGAGCAGTTCTTC.

This chain links TRBV7-8 with TRBJ2-7, with a tentative D call TRBD1 (6 bases). V was trimmed by 1 base and J by 4 bases, leaving 17 bases between them. The CDR3 spans 16 residues. Germline V gene lookup returns CDR1 SGHVS and CDR2 FQNEAQ. CDR3 protein: CASSLGPTADRYEQYV. The CDR3 region has the DNA TGTGCCAGCAGCTTAGGCCCCACGGCAGACAGGTACGAGCAGTACGTC.

This clonotype was seen a few times. The chain uses TRBV20-1 and TRBJ1-5, with D unclear. The CDR3 length is 13 residues. The V end was cut by 4 bases, the J end by 1 base, with 8 bases between. The germline CDR1 and CDR2 sequences are DFQATT and SNEGSKA (reference sequence). CDR3 region: CSAILQSNQPQHF. CDR3 in DNA: TGCAGTGCTATTTTACAGAGCAATCAGCCCCAGCATTTT.

The rearrangement links TRBV12-3 or TRBV12-4 to TRBJ2-2; weak D call: TRBD2 (5 bases). The V end lost 7 bases, the J end lost 1 base, and 10 bases lay between the germline ends. CDR3 length: 14 residues. The CDR3 protein is CASTPGLNTGELFF. CDR3 nucleotide sequence: TGTGCCAGCACCCCCGGACTGAACACCGGGGAGCTGTTTTTT.

The chain links TRBV5-1 to TRBJ2-7; TRBD1 aligns across 7 bases. Trimming removed 4 bases from V and 4 bases from J; junction bases left unmatched: 8. Germline V gene data show CDR1 as SGHRS and CDR2 as YFSETQ. This CDR3 comprises 14 residues. The CDR3 loop is CASSTTTGPYEQYF. As DNA, the CDR3 is TGCGCCAGCAGCACTACGACAGGGCCGTACGAGCAGTACTTC.

This chain links TRBV12-3 or TRBV12-4 with TRBJ2-2; possible D gene TRBD2, 6 bases. Between the trimmed V and J ends, which lost 5 bases and 3 bases, there was a span of 10 bases. There are 14 residues in the CDR3. The CDR3 nucleotides read TGTGCCAGCAGTCGGGGGTCAGACACCGGGGAGCTGTTTTTT. This encodes CASSRGSDTGELFF.

This clonotype appeared many times. The chain carries TRBV7-8 and TRBJ2-1; tentatively, D is TRBD2 (6 bases). This CDR3 has 15 amino acids. Trimming cost V 5 bases and J 9 bases, with 20 bases left between them. CDR1 SGHVS and CDR2 FQNEAQ come from the germline V gene. The chain's CDR3 is CASSLQLGGLGEQFF. CDR3 DNA sequence: TGTGCCAGCAGCCTACAGTTGGGGGGATTGGGTGAGCAGTTCTTC.

This clonotype was detected many times. This chain links TRBV4-3 with TRBJ1-1, with 10 bases fitting TRBD1. CDR1 and CDR2 from the germline V gene are LGHNA and YSLEER. J lost 1 base, V lost 1 base, and 12 bases had no gene match. The CDR3 consists of 19 residues. The chain's CDR3 is CASSQVGQGSPIGNTEAFF. DNA for the CDR3: TGCGCCAGCAGCCAAGTGGGACAGGGGTCACCAATCGGGAACACTGAAGCTTTCTTT.

The chain has TRBV4-2 and TRBJ2-3, with 7 bases that match TRBD1. Unmatched junction bases numbered 3, after V lost 5 bases and J lost 4 bases. Per germline, CDR1 LGHNA and CDR2 YNFKEQ. This CDR3 has 13 amino acids. The CDR3 protein is CASSKQGADTQYF. Written as DNA, the CDR3 is TGTGCCAGCAGCAAGCAGGGGGCAGATACGCAGTATTTT.

V usage is TRBV28 and J usage is TRBJ1-4; TRBD1 might be the D (6 bases). Germline V gives CDR1 MDHEN, CDR2 SYDVKM. The ends were cut back, 3 bases at V and 5 bases at J, with 13 bases in the middle. This CDR3 contains 15 residues. The CDR3 sequence is CASSFVGQSNEKLFF. The CDR3, as DNA: TGTGCCAGCAGTTTTGTTGGACAGTCAAATGAAAAACTGTTTTTT.

A few counts support this clonotype. The rearrangement links TRBV5-1 to TRBJ1-4, with D possibly TRBD1 on 5 matching bases. The germline CDR1 and CDR2 sequences are SGHRS and YFSETQ. The CDR3 runs 14 residues. V was clipped by 4 bases and J by 3 bases, with 10 bases between them. The CDR3 DNA follows: TGCGCCAGCAGCCTCGAGGGGTCTAATGAAAAACTGTTTTTT. Amino acids: CASSLEGSNEKLFF.

The J gene is TRBJ2-2, the V gene TRBV6-5; D gene ambiguous. CDR3 length: 15 residues. Germline values: CDR1 MNHEY, CDR2 SVGAGI. V lost 3 bases to trimming and J lost 0 bases, with 8 bases between them. DNA for the CDR3: TGTGCCAGCAGTTATAATGCCCCGAACACCGGGGAGCTGTTTTTT. Residues: CASSYNAPNTGELFF.

This clonotype has just a few counts. The V and J genes are TRBV11-2 and TRBJ1-1; D is ambiguous. The CDR3 has 14 amino acids. Germline V gene data show CDR1 as SGHAT and CDR2 as FQNNGV. Trimming stripped 5 bases from V and 9 bases from J, with 19 bases between. For the CDR3, the DNA is TGTGCCAGCAGCCCTCAGACACGGCTGCCGAAAGCTTTCTTT. It encodes CASSPQTRLPKAFF.

This clonotype was observed many times. The rearrangement joins TRBV7-2 to TRBJ1-5; no clear D gene. The ends were cut back, 4 bases at V and 7 bases at J, with 11 bases in the middle. This CDR3 is 13 amino acids long. CDR1 is SGHTA and CDR2 is FQGNSA in the germline V gene. CDR3 bases: TGTGCCAGCAGCTATAGAGGGCAACAGCCCCAGCATTTT. It specifies CASSYRGQQPQHF.

The rearrangement uses TRBV20-1 and TRBJ1-5; possible D gene TRBD1, 6 bases. The germline V and J ends were trimmed by 1 base and 2 bases, with 12 bases remaining between them. CDR1 and CDR2 from the germline V gene are DFQATT and SNEGSKA (reference sequence). The CDR3 contains 15 residues. CDR3 bases: TGCAGTGCTAGAGCAACAGGGAAACGCAATCAGCCCCAGCATTTT. Residues: CSARATGKRNQPQHF.

The chain has TRBV7-9 and TRBJ2-7; D gene unclear. Germline V gives CDR1 SEHNR, CDR2 FQNEAQ (reference sequence). V lost 0 bases and J 2 bases, leaving 5 bases between the germline ends. The CDR3 has 13 residues. The CDR3 DNA sequence: TGTGCCAGCAGCTTAGCCAGTCCCTACGAGCAGTACGTC. Its protein is CASSLASPYEQYV.